The rows below give T cell receptor beta chains drawn from one sample of a study of T and B cells in COVID-19 patients. Using its own MiXCR run on the multiplex PCR reads, TCRdb lists one record per CDR3 protein. The sample consists of approximately 18,000 distinct CDR3 sequences, under 30% of them appearing once. Material for sequencing was blood. Receptors were obtained from a human donor who had recovered from COVID-19. Both conserved end residues are part of each CDR3. The order of the fields is clone size, D gene, V gene, J gene, CDR3 DNA, CDR3 protein. D genes are given only for firm matches. Rows may omit the clone size; those that give it use once, few, many or a size class.

.,TRBD2,TRBV4-2,TRBJ2-5,TGTGCCAGCAGCCCGCCGTTTCTAGCGGGGGGGGATGAGACCCAGTACTTC,CASSPPFLAGGDETQYF
few,.,TRBV7-2,TRBJ1-6,TGTGCCAGCAGCCTAAACCGGGACATTTCACCCCTCCACTTT,CASSLNRDISPLHF
medium-sized,TRBD2,TRBV19,TRBJ2-3,TGTGCCAGTCTACAACTAGCGGGGGGCACAGATACGCAGTATTTT,CASLQLAGGTDTQYF
few,.,TRBV18,TRBJ2-5,TGTGCCAGCTCACCACCTTCAGTTCAAGAGACCCAGTACTTC,CASSPPSVQETQYF
medium-sized,.,TRBV27,TRBJ2-2,TGTGCCAGCAGCCCACTCTCAATAAACACCGGGGAGCTGTTTTTT,CASSPLSINTGELFF
many,.,TRBV6-1,TRBJ2-7,TGTGCCAGCAGTAAGATGTGGGGCTACGAGCAGTACTTC,CASSKMWGYEQYF
.,.,TRBV27,TRBJ2-5,TGTGCCAGCAGTTTGGGGCGTCAAGAGACCCAGTACTTC,CASSLGRQETQYF
many,TRBD1,TRBV7-2,TRBJ1-5,TGTGCCAGCAGCTTGGACAGGGGAGCGAGCAATCAGCCCCAGCATTTT,CASSLDRGASNQPQHF
.,.,TRBV21-1,TRBJ2-5,TGTGCCAGCACCGAGGACAGAGTAACCACCCAGTACTTC,CASTEDRVTTQYF
few,.,TRBV7-9,TRBJ1-2,TGTGCCAGCAGCTTAGATCTTGGGGGGGGCGGAAGATATGGCTACACCTTC,CASSLDLGGGGRYGYTF
.,TRBD2,TRBV20-1,TRBJ2-5,TGCAGTGCTAGAGAAGCGGGGCTGGAGACCCAGTACTTC,CSAREAGLETQYF
.,TRBD1,TRBV5-6,TRBJ2-7,TGTGCCAGCAGCTTGACCCCGGGACAGGGAGTTTACGAGCAGTACTTC,CASSLTPGQGVYEQYF
many,TRBD1,TRBV18,TRBJ2-2,TGTGCCAGCTCACCGATCTGGACAGGGGAAAACGCCGGGGAGCTGTTTTTT,CASSPIWTGENAGELFF
.,TRBD1,TRBV6-2/TRBV6-3,TRBJ2-7,TGTGCCAGCAGTTACGGGACAGGGGGCCTAGAGCAGTACTTC,CASSYGTGGLEQYF
.,.,TRBV6-5,TRBJ2-3,TGTGCCAGCAGTTCCCTCGGGGGGCCCACAGATACGCAGTATTTT,CASSSLGGPTDTQYF
few,.,TRBV20-1,TRBJ2-2,TGCAGTGCTAGTAATTCCCGAAAGAACACCGGGGAGCTGTTTTTT,CSASNSRKNTGELFF
.,TRBD2,TRBV20-1,TRBJ2-1,TGCAGTGCTACCTTACTAGCGGGGGATGACAATGAGCAGTTCTTC,CSATLLAGDDNEQFF
medium-sized,.,TRBV29-1,TRBJ1-2,TGCAGCGTTGAAACAGGACAATCCTATGGCTACACCTTC,CSVETGQSYGYTF
medium-sized,TRBD2,TRBV6-5,TRBJ2-7,TGTGCCAGCAGTTACGGCGGGGGGGCCGCGTACGAGCAGTACTTC,CASSYGGGAAYEQYF
.,.,TRBV4-2,TRBJ1-4,TGTGCCAGCAGCCAAGAGGGGGTGGGTCGGGGTGAAAAACTGTTTTTT,CASSQEGVGRGEKLFF
.,.,TRBV14,TRBJ1-2,TGTGCCAGCAGCCAAGACAGAAACTATGGCTACACCTTC,CASSQDRNYGYTF
.,.,TRBV7-2,TRBJ2-7,TGTGCCAGCAGCATCGGGACTGCGGTCCCTGAGCAGTACTTC,CASSIGTAVPEQYF
many,.,TRBV10-3,TRBJ2-2,TGTGCCATCAGTGAGTTGAGGACAATCGAGAACACCGGGGAGCTGTTTTTT,CAISELRTIENTGELFF
.,TRBD1,TRBV6-5,TRBJ1-1,TGTGCCAGCAGTCTCGACAGGGTGAGGGCTTTCTTT,CASSLDRVRAFF
many,.,TRBV5-4,TRBJ1-1,TGTGCCAGCAGCTTAGGACCTGAAGCTTTCTTT,CASSLGPEAFF
.,.,TRBV5-1,TRBJ1-1,TGCGCCAGCAGCCCTTACCTTGAGGACAACACTGAAGCTTTCTTT,CASSPYLEDNTEAFF
.,.,TRBV12-3/TRBV12-4,TRBJ1-2,TGTGCCAGCAGTTCGAGTCGTGTGGGCTACACCTTC,CASSSSRVGYTF
medium-sized,TRBD2,TRBV18,TRBJ2-3,TGTGCCAGCTCACCCCTAGCGGAAAGCACAGATACGCAGTATTTT,CASSPLAESTDTQYF
.,.,TRBV5-6,TRBJ1-3,TGTGCCAGCAGCTACAAGCTGACTGGAAACACCATATATTTT,CASSYKLTGNTIYF
medium-sized,TRBD2,TRBV27,TRBJ2-3,TGTGCCAGCAGTCCACCCTTGACTAGCGGGGGGAGCACAGATACGCAGTATTTT,CASSPPLTSGGSTDTQYF
.,.,TRBV20-1,TRBJ1-1,TGCAGTGCTATGGTCGAGTTGAAGGTAGCTTTCTTT,CSAMVELKVAFF
many,.,TRBV19,TRBJ1-2,TGTGCCAGTAAACCCAAATCGTGGGGGAACTATGGCTACACCTTC,CASKPKSWGNYGYTF
.,.,TRBV24-1,TRBJ2-3,TGTGCCACCAGTGATTGGGGGGCTATCACAGATACGCAGTATTTT,CATSDWGAITDTQYF
.,TRBD1,TRBV5-4,TRBJ2-5,TGTGCCAGCAGCTATTGGGACAGGGAAGAGACCCAGTACTTC,CASSYWDREETQYF
.,.,TRBV19,TRBJ1-5,TGTGCCAGTAGTATAGGGGGTCGGGCCAATCAGCCCCAGCATTTT,CASSIGGRANQPQHF
many,.,TRBV6-1,TRBJ2-5,TGTGCCAGCAGTGGCTGGAATCCAGGCCGAAGGGAGACCCAGTACTTC,CASSGWNPGRRETQYF
.,.,TRBV6-1,TRBJ2-3,TGTGCCAGCAGTTTAGGGGGGCAGGATACGCAGTATTTT,CASSLGGQDTQYF